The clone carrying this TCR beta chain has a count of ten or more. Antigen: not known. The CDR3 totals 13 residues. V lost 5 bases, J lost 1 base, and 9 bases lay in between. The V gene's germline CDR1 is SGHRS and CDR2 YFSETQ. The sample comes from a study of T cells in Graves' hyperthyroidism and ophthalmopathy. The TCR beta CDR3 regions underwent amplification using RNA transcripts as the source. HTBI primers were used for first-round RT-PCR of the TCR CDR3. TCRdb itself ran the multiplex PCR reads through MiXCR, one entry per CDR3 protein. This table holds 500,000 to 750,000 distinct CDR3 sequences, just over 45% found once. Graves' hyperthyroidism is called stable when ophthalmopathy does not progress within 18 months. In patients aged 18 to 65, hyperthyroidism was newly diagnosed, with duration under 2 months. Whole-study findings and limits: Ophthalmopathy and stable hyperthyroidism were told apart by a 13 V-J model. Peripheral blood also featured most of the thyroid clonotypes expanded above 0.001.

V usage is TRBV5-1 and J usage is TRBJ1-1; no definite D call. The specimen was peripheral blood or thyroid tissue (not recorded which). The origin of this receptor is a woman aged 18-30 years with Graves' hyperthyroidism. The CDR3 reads CASSPGSNTEAFF. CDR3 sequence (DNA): TGCGCCAGCAGTCCAGGCTCGAACACTGAAGCTTTCTTT.